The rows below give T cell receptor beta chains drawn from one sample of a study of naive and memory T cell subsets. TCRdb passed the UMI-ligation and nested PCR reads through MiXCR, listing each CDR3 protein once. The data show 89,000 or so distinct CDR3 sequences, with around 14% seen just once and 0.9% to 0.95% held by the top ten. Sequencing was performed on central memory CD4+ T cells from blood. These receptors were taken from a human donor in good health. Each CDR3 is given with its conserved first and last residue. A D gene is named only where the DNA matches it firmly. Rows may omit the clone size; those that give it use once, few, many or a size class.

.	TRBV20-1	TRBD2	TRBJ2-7	CSARDSGLAGGYEQYF	TGCAGTGCTAGAGATTCGGGACTAGCGGGAGGCTACGAGCAGTACTTC
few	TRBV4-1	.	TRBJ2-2	CASSQGQANTGELFF	TGCGCCAGCAGCCAAGGACAGGCTAACACCGGGGAGCTGTTTTTT
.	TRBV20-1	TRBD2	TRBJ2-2	CSARDRTGGSNTGELFF	TGCAGTGCTAGGGACCGAACGGGAGGGTCGAACACCGGGGAGCTGTTTTTT
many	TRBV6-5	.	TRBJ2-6	CASSSHGLRETSGANVLTF	TGTGCCAGCAGTTCGCACGGACTGAGGGAGACCTCTGGGGCCAACGTCCTGACTTTC
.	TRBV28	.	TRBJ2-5	CASSSGTAAYQETQYF	TGTGCCAGCAGTTCAGGGACGGCGGCGTACCAAGAGACCCAGTACTTC
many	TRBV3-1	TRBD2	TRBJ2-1	CASSRSGSLYGEQFF	TGTGCCAGCAGCCGAAGCGGGAGTCTATACGGTGAGCAGTTCTTC
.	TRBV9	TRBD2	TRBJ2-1	CASSGIAGGPQYEQFF	TGTGCCAGCAGCGGGATAGCGGGAGGGCCTCAGTATGAGCAGTTCTTC
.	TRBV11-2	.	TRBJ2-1	CASSPRRGGDTNEQFF	TGTGCCAGCAGCCCGCGGAGGGGGGGTGATACTAATGAGCAGTTCTTC
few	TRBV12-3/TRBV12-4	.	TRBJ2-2	CASSLEYTGELFF	TGTGCCAGCAGTTTAGAATACACCGGGGAGCTGTTTTTT
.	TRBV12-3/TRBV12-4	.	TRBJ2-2	CASSPRVGGTGELFF	TGTGCCAGCAGTCCAAGAGTGGGGGGAACCGGGGAGCTGTTTTTT
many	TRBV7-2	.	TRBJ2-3	CASSPRGRTTDTQYF	TGTGCCAGCAGCCCCAGGGGCAGGACAACAGATACGCAGTATTTT
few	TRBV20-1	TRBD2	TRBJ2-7	CSASPPAGGRYEQYF	TGCAGTGCTAGTCCTCCTGCGGGAGGGCGGTACGAGCAGTACTTC
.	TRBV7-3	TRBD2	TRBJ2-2	CASSSTSVANTGELFF	TGTGCCAGCAGCTCCACTAGCGTCGCGAACACCGGGGAGCTGTTTTTT
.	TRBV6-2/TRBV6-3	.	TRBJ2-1	CASSYSSKGSFRFF	TGTGCCAGCAGTTACTCTAGTAAGGGTTCGTTTCGGTTCTTC
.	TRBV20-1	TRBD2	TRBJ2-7	CSARDPSGNLLEQYF	TGCAGTGCTAGAGACCCTAGCGGGAATTTGTTAGAGCAGTACTTC
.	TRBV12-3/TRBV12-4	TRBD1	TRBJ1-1	CASSGQGMGTEAFF	TGTGCCAGCAGTGGACAGGGGATGGGGACTGAAGCTTTCTTT
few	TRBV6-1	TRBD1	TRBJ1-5	CASRRRGQIAQPQHF	TGTGCCAGCAGGCGCAGGGGGCAAATAGCTCAGCCCCAGCATTTT
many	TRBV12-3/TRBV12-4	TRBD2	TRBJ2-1	CASLAGGWNEQFF	TGTGCCAGCTTGGCGGGAGGGTGGAATGAGCAGTTCTTC
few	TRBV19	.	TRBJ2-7	CASSIQGLNEQYF	TGTGCCAGTAGTATACAGGGGCTGAACGAGCAGTACTTC
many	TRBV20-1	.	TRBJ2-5	CSAAPDESKQETQYF	TGCAGTGCTGCCCCCGATGAGTCGAAACAAGAGACCCAGTACTTC
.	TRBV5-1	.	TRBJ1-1	CASSLEPQNTEAFF	TGCGCCAGCAGCTTGGAACCCCAGAACACTGAAGCTTTCTTT
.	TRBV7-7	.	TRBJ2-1	CASSLMAGPYNEQFF	TGTGCCAGCAGCTTAATGGCGGGCCCCTACAATGAGCAGTTCTTC
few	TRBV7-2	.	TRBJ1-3	CASSPDNGNTIYF	TGTGCCAGCAGTCCAGATAATGGGAACACCATATATTTT
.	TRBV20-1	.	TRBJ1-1	CSARFNTEAFF	TGCAGTGCTAGATTTAACACTGAAGCTTTCTTT
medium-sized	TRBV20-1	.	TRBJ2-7	CSEGTSYEQYF	TGCTCCGAGGGGACATCCTACGAGCAGTACTTC
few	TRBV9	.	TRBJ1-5	CASSVGGIGPQHF	TGTGCCAGCAGCGTAGGGGGTATCGGGCCCCAGCATTTT
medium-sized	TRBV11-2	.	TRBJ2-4	CASSLVGAKNIQYF	TGTGCCAGCAGCTTAGTGGGGGCCAAAAACATTCAGTACTTC
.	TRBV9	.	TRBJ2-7	CASSAGSGDRPHYYEQYF	TGTGCCAGCAGCGCGGGAAGCGGGGACAGACCGCATTACTACGAGCAGTACTTC
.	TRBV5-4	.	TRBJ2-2	CASRGGTLNTGELFF	TGTGCCAGCAGGGGCGGGACATTGAACACCGGGGAGCTGTTTTTT
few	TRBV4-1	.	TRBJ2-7	CASSQGRNSYEQYF	TGCGCCAGCAGCCAGGGACGGAACTCCTACGAGCAGTACTTC
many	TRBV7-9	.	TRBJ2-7	CASSPYNYEQYF	TGTGCCAGCAGCCCGTACAACTACGAGCAGTACTTC
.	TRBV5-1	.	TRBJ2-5	CASSLVPGSGETQYF	TGCGCCAGCAGCTTGGTGCCAGGGTCGGGGGAGACCCAGTACTTC
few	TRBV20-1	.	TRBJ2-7	CSARPQLGGHEQYF	TGCAGTGCTAGACCCCAACTGGGGGGGCACGAGCAGTACTTC
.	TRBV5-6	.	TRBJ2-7	CASSDGQRLSYEQYF	TGTGCCAGCAGCGATGGACAGAGATTATCCTACGAGCAGTACTTC
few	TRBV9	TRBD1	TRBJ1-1	CASSVGQGTEAFF	TGTGCCAGCAGCGTCGGACAGGGTACTGAAGCTTTCTTT
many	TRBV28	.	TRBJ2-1	CASNERTYNEQFF	TGTGCCAGCAATGAGCGGACCTACAATGAGCAGTTCTTC
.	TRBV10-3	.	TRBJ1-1	CAIGGYGNTEAFF	TGTGCCATCGGGGGATATGGAAACACTGAAGCTTTCTTT
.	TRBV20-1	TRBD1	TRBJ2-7	CSVGQGPYEQYF	TGCAGTGTGGGACAGGGCCCCTACGAGCAGTACTTC
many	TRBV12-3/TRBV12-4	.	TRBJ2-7	CASSLASERDEQYF	TGTGCCAGCAGTTTGGCTAGCGAAAGAGACGAGCAGTACTTC